This TCR beta chain derives from a study of shared clonotypes between healthy human individuals. Germline V lookup: CDR1 SGHRS, CDR2 YFSETQ. Between the trimmed V and J ends, which lost 4 bases and 3 bases, there was a span of 17 bases. CDR3 size: 15 residues. Genomic DNA belonging to each subset was distributed in equal measure over several immunoSEQ plates. The table came from immunoSEQ multiplex PCR; TCRdb's copy has only in-frame clones and leaves some out. The sample includes approximately 2.3 million clones, 93% of them seen just once. This chain links TRBV5-1 with TRBJ2-7, with a tentative D call TRBD2 (5 bases). This TCR was recovered from a man in his late teens or twenties in good health. Some clones in this sample may be carry-over from other donors' samples. Sequencing was carried out using naive CD4+ T cells from PBMCs. Subset meaning: CD45RA+ positively selected. The CDR3 region is CASSGSGLTSYEQYF. The CDR3 DNA reads TGCGCCAGCAGCGGCTCAGGCTTAACTAGCTACGAGCAGTACTTC.